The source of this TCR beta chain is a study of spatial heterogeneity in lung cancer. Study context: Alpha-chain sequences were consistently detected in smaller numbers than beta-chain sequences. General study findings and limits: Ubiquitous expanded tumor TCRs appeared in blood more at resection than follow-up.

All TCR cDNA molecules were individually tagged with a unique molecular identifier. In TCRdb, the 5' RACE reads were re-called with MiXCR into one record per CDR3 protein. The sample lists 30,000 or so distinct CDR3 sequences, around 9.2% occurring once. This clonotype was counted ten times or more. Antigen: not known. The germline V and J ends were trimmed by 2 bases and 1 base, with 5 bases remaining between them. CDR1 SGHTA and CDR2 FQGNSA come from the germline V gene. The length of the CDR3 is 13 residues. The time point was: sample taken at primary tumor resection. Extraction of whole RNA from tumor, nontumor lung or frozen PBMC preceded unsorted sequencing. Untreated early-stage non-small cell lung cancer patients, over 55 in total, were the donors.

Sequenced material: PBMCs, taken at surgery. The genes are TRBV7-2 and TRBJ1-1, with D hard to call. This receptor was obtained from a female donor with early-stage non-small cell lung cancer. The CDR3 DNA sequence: TGTGCCAGCAGCTTACGGAGGAACACTGAAGCTTTCTTT. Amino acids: CASSLRRNTEAFF.